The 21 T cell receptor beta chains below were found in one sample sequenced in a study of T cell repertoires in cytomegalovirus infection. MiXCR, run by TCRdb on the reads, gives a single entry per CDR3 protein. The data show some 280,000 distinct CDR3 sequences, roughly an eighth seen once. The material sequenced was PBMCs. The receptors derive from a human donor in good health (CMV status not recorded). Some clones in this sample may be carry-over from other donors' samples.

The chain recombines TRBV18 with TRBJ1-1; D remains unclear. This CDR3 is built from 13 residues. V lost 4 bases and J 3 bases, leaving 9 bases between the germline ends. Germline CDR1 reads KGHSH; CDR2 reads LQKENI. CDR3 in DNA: TGTGCCAGCTCACAGGGTAAGGACACTGAAGCTTTCTTT. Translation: CASSQGKDTEAFF.

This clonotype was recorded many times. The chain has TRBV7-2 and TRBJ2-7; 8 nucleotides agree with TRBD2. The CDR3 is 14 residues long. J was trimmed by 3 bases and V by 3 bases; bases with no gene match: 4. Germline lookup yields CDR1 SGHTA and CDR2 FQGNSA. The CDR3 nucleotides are TGTGCCAGCAGCTTTAGCGGGACAATCTACGAGCAGTACTTC. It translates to CASSFSGTIYEQYF.

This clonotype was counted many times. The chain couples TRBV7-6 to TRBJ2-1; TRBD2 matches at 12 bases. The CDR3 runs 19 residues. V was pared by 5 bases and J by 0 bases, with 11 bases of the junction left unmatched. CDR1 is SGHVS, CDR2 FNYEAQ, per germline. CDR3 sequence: CASSPRLAGEMSSYNEQFF. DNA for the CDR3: TGTGCCAGCAGCCCCCGACTAGCGGGAGAAATGAGCTCCTACAATGAGCAGTTCTTC. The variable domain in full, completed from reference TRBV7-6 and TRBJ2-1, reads GAGVSQSPRYKVTKRGQDVALRCDPISGHVSLYWYRQALGQGPEFLTYFNYEAQQDKSGLPNDRFSAERPEGSISTLTIQRTEQRDSAMYRCASSPRLAGEMSSYNEQFFGPGTRLTVL.

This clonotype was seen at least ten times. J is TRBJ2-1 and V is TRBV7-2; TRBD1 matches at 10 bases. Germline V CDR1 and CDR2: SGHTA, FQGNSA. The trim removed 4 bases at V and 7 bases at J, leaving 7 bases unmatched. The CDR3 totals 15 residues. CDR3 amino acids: CASSSGTGVWNEQFF. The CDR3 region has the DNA TGTGCCAGCAGCTCCGGGACAGGGGTCTGGAATGAGCAGTTCTTC. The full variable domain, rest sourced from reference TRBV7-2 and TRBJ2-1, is GAGVSQSPSNKVTEKGKDVELRCDPISGHTALYWYRQSLGQGLEFLIYFQGNSAPDKSGLPSDRFSAERTGGSVSTLTIQRTQQEDSAVYLCASSSGTGVWNEQFFGPGTRLTVL.

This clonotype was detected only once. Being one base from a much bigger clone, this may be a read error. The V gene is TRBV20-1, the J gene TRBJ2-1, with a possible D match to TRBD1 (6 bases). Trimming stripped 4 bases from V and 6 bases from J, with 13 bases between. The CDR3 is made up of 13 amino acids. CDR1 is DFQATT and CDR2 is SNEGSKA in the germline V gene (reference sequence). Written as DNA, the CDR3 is TGCAGTGCTAAGAGGGGGAACGGCAATGAGCAGTTCTTC. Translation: CSAKRGNGNEQFF.

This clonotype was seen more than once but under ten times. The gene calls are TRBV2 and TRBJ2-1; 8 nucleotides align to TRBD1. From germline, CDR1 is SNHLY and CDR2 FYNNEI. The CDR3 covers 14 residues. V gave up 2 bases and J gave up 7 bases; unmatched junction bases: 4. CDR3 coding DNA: TGTGCCAGCAGTGAATTTGGGACAGGAAATGAGCAGTTCTTC. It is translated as CASSEFGTGNEQFF.

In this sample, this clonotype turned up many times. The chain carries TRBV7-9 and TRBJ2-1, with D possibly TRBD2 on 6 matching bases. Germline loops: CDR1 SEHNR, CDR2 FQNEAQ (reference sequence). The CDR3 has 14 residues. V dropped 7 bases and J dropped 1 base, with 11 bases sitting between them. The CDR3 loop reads CASTPTSSYNEQFF. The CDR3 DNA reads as TGTGCCAGCACCCCGACTAGTTCCTACAATGAGCAGTTCTTC.

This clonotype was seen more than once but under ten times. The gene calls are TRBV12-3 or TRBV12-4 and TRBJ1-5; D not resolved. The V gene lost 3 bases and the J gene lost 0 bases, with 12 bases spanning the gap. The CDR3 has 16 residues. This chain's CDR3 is CASSLSAGNSNQPQHF. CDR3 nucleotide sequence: TGTGCCAGCAGTTTGTCCGCGGGAAATAGCAATCAGCCCCAGCATTTT.

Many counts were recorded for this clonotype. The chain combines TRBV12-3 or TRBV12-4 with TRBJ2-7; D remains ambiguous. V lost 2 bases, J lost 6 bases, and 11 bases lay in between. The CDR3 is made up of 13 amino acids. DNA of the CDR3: TGTGCCAGCAGTTTACGGCAGAGGCTCGAGCAGTACTTC. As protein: CASSLRQRLEQYF.

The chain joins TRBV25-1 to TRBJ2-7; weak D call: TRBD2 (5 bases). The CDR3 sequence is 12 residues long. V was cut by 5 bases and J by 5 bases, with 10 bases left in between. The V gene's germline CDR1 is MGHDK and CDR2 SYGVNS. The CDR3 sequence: CASSRTSNEQYF. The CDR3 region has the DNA TGTGCCAGCAGTCGGACTTCCAACGAGCAGTACTTC.

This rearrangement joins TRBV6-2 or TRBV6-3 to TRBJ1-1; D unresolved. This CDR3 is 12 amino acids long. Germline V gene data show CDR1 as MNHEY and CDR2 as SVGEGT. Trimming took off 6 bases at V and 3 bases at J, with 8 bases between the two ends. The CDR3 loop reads CASRAGYTEAFF. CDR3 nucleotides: TGTGCCAGCAGGGCTGGGTACACTGAAGCTTTCTTT.

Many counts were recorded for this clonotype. The CDR3 sequence is CASSLLLETGTQYF. The DNA for the CDR3 is TGTGCCAGCAGTTTATTGCTCGAGACAGGGACCCAGTACTTC. The chain carries TRBV28 and TRBJ2-5; a possible D gene is TRBD1 (6 bases). Germline CDR1 MDHEN, CDR2 SYDVKM. V dropped 1 base and J dropped 7 bases, with 13 bases sitting between them. There are 14 residues in the CDR3. Complete variable domain (other parts from reference TRBV28 and TRBJ2-5): DVKVTQSSRYLVKRTGEKVFLECVQDMDHENMFWYRQDPGLGLRLIYFSYDVKMKEKGDIPEGYSVSREKKERFSLILESASTNQTSMYLCASSLLLETGTQYFGPGTRLLVL.

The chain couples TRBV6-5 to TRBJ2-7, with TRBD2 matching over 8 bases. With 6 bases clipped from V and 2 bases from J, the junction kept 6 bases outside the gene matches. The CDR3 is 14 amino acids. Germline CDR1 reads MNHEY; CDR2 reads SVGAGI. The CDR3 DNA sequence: TGTGCCAGCAGAACGGGGGGGCTGGCCTACGAGCAGTACTTC. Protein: CASRTGGLAYEQYF.

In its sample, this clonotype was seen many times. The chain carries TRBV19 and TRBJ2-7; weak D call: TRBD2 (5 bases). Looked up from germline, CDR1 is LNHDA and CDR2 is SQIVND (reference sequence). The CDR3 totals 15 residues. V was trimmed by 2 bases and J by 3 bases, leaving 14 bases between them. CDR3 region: CASSITHSGGYEQYF. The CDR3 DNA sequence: TGTGCCAGTAGTATAACACACTCCGGAGGCTACGAGCAGTACTTC.

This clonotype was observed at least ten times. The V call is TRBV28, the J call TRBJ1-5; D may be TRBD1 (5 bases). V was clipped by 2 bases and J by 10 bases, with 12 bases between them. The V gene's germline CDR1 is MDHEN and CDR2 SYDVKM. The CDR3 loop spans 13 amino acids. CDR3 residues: CASSLVGVRPQHF. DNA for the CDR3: TGTGCCAGCAGTTTAGTAGGGGTACGACCCCAGCATTTT.

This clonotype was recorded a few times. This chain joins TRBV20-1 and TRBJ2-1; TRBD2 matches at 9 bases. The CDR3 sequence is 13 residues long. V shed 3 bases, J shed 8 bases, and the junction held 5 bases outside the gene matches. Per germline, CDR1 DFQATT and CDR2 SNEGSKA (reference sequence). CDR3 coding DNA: TGCAGTGCTAGGAGCGGGAGGTTCCATGAGCAGTTCTTC. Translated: CSARSGRFHEQFF.

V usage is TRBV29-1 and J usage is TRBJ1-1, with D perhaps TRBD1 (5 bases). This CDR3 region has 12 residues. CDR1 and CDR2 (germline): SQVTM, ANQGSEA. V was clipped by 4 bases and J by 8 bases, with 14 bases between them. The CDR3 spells CSVASGRQEAFF. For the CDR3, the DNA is TGCAGCGTTGCTTCGGGACGTCAGGAAGCTTTCTTT.

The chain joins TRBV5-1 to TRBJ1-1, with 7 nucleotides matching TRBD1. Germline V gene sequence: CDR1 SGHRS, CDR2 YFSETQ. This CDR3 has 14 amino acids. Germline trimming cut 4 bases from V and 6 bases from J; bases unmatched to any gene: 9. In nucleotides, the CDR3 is TGCGCCAGCAGCGTAGACAGGGAGGTCCCTGAAGCTTTCTTT. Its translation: CASSVDREVPEAFF.

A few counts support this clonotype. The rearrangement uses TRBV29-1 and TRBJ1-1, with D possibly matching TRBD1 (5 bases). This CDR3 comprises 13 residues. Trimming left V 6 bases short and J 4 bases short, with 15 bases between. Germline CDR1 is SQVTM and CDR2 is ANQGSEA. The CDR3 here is CSVRGGSSTEAFF. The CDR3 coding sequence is TGCAGCGTCCGGGGGGGGAGCAGCACTGAAGCTTTCTTT.

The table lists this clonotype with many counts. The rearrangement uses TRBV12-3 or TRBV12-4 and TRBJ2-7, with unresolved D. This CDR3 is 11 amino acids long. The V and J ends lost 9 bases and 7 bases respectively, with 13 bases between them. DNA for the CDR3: TGTGCCAGTGCGGTGGCTGGGGAGCAGTACTTC. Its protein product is CASAVAGEQYF.

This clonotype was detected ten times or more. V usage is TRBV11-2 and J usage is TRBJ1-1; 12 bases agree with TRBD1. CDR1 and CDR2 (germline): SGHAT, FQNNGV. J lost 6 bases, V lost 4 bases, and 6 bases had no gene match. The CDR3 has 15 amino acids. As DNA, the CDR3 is TGTGCCAGCAGCTCAGCCGGGACAGGGGGCCCTGAAGCTTTCTTT. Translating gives CASSSAGTGGPEAFF. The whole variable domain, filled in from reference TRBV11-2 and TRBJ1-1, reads EAGVAQSPRYKIIEKRQSVAFWCNPISGHATLYWYQQILGQGPKLLIQFQNNGVVDDSQLPKDRFSAERLKGVDSTLKIQPAKLEDSAVYLCASSSAGTGGPEAFFGQGTRLTVV.